This T cell receptor beta chain was observed in a study of cytomegalovirus exposure and HLA in healthy donors. The CDR3 consists of 13 residues. Germline V gene lookup returns CDR1 LGHNA and CDR2 YSLEER. The ends were cut back, 4 bases at V and 8 bases at J, with 14 bases in the middle. Primers for the PCR totalled 60 Vbeta and 13 Jbeta. Clones were sequenced by immunoSEQ multiplex PCR, and TCRdb holds only the in-frame ones, with some missing. The sample yields about 160,000 clones, about 80% seen once. The V and J genes are TRBV4-3 and TRBJ1-2; tentative D call: TRBD1 (5 bases). Sequencing was done on a sample of PBMCs. The receptor's source is a woman aged 45-60 years in good health and CMV-seropositive. The chain's CDR3 is CASSPSGAAGYTF. The CDR3 nucleotides read TGCGCCAGCAGCCCCTCTGGGGCAGCGGGCTACACCTTC.